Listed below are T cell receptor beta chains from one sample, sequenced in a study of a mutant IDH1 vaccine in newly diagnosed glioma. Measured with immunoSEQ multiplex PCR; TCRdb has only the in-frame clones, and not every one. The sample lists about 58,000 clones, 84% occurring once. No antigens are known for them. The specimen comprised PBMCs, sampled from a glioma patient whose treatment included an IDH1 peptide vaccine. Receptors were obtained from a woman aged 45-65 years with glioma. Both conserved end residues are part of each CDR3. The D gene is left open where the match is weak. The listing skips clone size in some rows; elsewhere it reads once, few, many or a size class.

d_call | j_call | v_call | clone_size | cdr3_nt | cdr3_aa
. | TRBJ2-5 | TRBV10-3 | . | TGTGCCATCAGTGATTCGGTCCTCCAAGAGACCCAGTACTTC | CAISDSVLQETQYF
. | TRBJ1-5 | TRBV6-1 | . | TGTGCCAGCAGCTATTTCCCTGAGGGCGCTCAGCCCCAGCATTTT | CASSYFPEGAQPQHF
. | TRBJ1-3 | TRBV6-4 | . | TGTGCCAGCAATGGGTCCTTTTCTGGAAACACCATATATTTT | CASNGSFSGNTIYF
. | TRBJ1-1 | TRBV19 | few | TGTGCCAGTAGGCCCGAGGTTAACCGGCTTGAAGCTTTCTTT | CASRPEVNRLEAFF
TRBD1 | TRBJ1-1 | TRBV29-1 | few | TGCAGCGCAGACAGGGTGAACACTGAAGCTTTCTTT | CSADRVNTEAFF
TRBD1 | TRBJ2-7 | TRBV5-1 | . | TGCGCCAGCAGCTTAGAGCCGGGACAGGCCTACGAGCAGTACTTC | CASSLEPGQAYEQYF
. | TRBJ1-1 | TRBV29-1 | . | TGCAGCGTTGAAGGACGGGGAACTGAAGCTTTCTTT | CSVEGRGTEAFF
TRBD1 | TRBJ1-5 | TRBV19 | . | TGTGCCAGCCAGGACAGGGCCAATCAGCCCCAGCATTTT | CASQDRANQPQHF
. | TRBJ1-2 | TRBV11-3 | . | TGTGCCAGCAGCTTAGCCCATAACTATGGCTACACCTTC | CASSLAHNYGYTF
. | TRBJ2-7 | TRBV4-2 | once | TGTGCCAGCAGCCAAGATAGTTCGCCCGAGGAGCAGTACTTC | CASSQDSSPEEQYF
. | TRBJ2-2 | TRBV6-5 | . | TGTGCCAGCAGGAGAGGGACAACCCTGAAGCTGTTTTTT | CASRRGTTLKLFF
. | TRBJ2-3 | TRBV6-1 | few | TGTGCCAGCACGAGGTTTACAGATACGCAGTATTTT | CASTRFTDTQYF
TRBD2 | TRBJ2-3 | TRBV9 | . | TGTGCCAGCAGCGTCCCTAGCGGGGGGCGGTTCACAGATACGCAGTATTTT | CASSVPSGGRFTDTQYF
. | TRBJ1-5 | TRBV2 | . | TGTGCCAGCAGTAAAGGGCCCACCCCTTTGGGCAATCAGCCCCAGCATTTT | CASSKGPTPLGNQPQHF
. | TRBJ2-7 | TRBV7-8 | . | TGTGCCAGCAGCTTGCGACCCGGCGAGCAGTACTTC | CASSLRPGEQYF
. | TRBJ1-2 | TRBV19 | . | TGTGCCAGTAGTCGAGGGGCTACTAACTATGGCTACACCTTC | CASSRGATNYGYTF
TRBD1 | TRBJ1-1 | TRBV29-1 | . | TGCAGTTCCCCGACAGGGACTGAAGCTTTCTTT | CSSPTGTEAFF
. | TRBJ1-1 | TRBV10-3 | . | TGTGCCATCAGTGAGTCGTCGGCGGGCCGGGCTGAAGCTTTCTTT | CAISESSAGRAEAFF
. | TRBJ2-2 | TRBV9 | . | TGTGCCAGCAGCCTCGCCCGGTACACCGGGGAGCTGTTTTTT | CASSLARYTGELFF
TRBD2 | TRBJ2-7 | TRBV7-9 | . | TGTGCCAGCAGCTTGGAACTAGCGGGGGCCCTGCAGTACTTC | CASSLELAGALQYF
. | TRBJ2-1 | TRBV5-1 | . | TGCGCCAGCAGCCCGACCGGGGACAACTCCTACAATGAGCAGTTCTTC | CASSPTGDNSYNEQFF
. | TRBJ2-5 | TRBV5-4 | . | TGTGCCAGCAGCTTGGTTACGAGAGGAGAGACCCAGTACTTC | CASSLVTRGETQYF
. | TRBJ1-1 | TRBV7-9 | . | TGTGCCAGCAGCCCTGACTCCACTGAAGCTTTCTTT | CASSPDSTEAFF
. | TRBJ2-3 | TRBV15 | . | TGTGCCACCAGCACCCGACAGAGCGACACAGATACGCAGTATTTT | CATSTRQSDTDTQYF
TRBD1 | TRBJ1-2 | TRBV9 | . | TGTGCCAGCAGCGCCCACCAAGTAGGCAGGGGGTCCGATGGTAACTATGGCTACACCTTC | CASSAHQVGRGSDGNYGYTF
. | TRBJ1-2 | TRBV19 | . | TGTGCCAGTTGGGGCTATGGCTACACCTTC | CASWGYGYTF
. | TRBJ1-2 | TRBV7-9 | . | TGTGCCAGCAGCTTATCATCCGGCTGCACCTTC | CASSLSSGCTF
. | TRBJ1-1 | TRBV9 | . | TGTGCCAGCAGCGCGTGGACAGTCATGAACACTGAAGCTTTCTTT | CASSAWTVMNTEAFF
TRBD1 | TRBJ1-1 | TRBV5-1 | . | TGCGCCAGCAGCTCAAACAGGGGGCGAAACACTGAAGCTTTCTTT | CASSSNRGRNTEAFF
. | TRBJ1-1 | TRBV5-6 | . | TGTGCCAGCAGCTCCCCGGGACCGAGGAACACTGAAGCTTTCTTT | CASSSPGPRNTEAFF
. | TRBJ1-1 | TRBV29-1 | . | TGCAGCGTGGACCAGGGGACGAACACTGAAGCTTTCTTT | CSVDQGTNTEAFF
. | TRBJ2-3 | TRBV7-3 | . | TGTGCCAGCAGCTTGGGGCATAGCACAGATACGCAGTATTTT | CASSLGHSTDTQYF
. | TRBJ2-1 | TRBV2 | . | TGTGCCAGCAGTGAGAGGGGCACGAGCTCCTACAATGAGCAGTTCTTC | CASSERGTSSYNEQFF
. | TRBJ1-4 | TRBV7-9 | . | TGTGCCAGCAGCTTAGGGATCGGTAATGAAAAACTGTTTTTT | CASSLGIGNEKLFF
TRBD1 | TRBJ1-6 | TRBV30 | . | TGTGCCTGGGATGGGACAGAACGTAATTCACCCCTCCACTTT | CAWDGTERNSPLHF
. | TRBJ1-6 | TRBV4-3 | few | TGCGCCAGCAGCCAATTCAGGAATTCACCCCTCCACTTT | CASSQFRNSPLHF
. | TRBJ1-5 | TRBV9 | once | TGTGCCAGCAGCGTAGAGGGTGTAAATCAGCCCCAGCATTTT | CASSVEGVNQPQHF
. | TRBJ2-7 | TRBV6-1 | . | TGTGCCAGCAGTTTGAGCTCCTACGAGCAGTACTTC | CASSLSSYEQYF
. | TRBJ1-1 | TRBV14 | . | TGTGCCAGCAGCCAAGTCGGGGAACTGTTTTCCATGAACACTGAAGCTTTCTTT | CASSQVGELFSMNTEAFF
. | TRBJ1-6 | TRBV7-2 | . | TGTGCCAGCAGCTTAAGGGGCGGAAGCTCCTATAATTCACCCCTCCACTTT | CASSLRGGSSYNSPLHF
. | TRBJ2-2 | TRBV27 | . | TGTGCCAGCAGTCTGAACACCGGGGAGCTGTTTTTT | CASSLNTGELFF
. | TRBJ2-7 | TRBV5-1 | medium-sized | TGCGCCAGCAGCTATTTAGGGCCGTTCCGCGACGAGCAGTACTTC | CASSYLGPFRDEQYF